The rows below give T cell receptor beta chains drawn from one sample of a study of technical replicates of blood from a few donors. Generated by immunoSEQ multiplex PCR, the TCRdb table keeps only in-frame clones and is missing some. This table has 87,000 or so clones, about 90% appearing once. The sequenced sample consisted of T cells isolated from PBMCs. The source is a human donor in good health. Both conserved end residues are part of each CDR3. Fields, in order: V gene, J gene, CDR3 protein.

v_call: TRBV5-6; j_call: TRBJ2-3; cdr3_aa: CASSRRTSGGHTDTQYF
v_call: TRBV2; j_call: TRBJ1-2; cdr3_aa: CASRGQELYYGYTF
v_call: TRBV27; j_call: TRBJ1-2; cdr3_aa: CASRAGRYGYTF
v_call: TRBV6-5; j_call: TRBJ2-7; cdr3_aa: CASSYSSPGQSYEQYF
v_call: TRBV5-6; j_call: NA; cdr3_aa: CASSPTGSYEQYF
v_call: TRBV7-9; j_call: TRBJ2-1; cdr3_aa: CASSLRQRGLYNEQFF
v_call: TRBV11-2; j_call: TRBJ1-2; cdr3_aa: CASSNLRDRRYGYTF
v_call: TRBV19; j_call: TRBJ2-7; cdr3_aa: CASSIGRLAGSEQYF
v_call: TRBV5-1; j_call: TRBJ2-1; cdr3_aa: CASSHSAGGPYNEQFF
v_call: TRBV18; j_call: TRBJ2-1; cdr3_aa: CASSPITGADAAAQFF
v_call: TRBV5-1; j_call: TRBJ2-7; cdr3_aa: CASSLGLLAGEGSYEQYF
v_call: TRBV9; j_call: TRBJ2-2; cdr3_aa: CASSVRDWPNTGELFF
v_call: TRBV19; j_call: TRBJ2-1; cdr3_aa: CASSVTQGNEQFF
v_call: TRBV5-1; j_call: TRBJ2-3; cdr3_aa: CASSQGLAMGTDTQYF
v_call: TRBV28; j_call: TRBJ1-2; cdr3_aa: CASSPGYGYTF
v_call: TRBV27; j_call: TRBJ1-6; cdr3_aa: CASSLLQGNSPLHF
v_call: TRBV2; j_call: TRBJ2-3; cdr3_aa: CASSRTPTSGRSTDTQYF
v_call: TRBV6-1; j_call: TRBJ2-1; cdr3_aa: CASGSLSSYNEQFF
v_call: TRBV29-1; j_call: TRBJ1-4; cdr3_aa: CSAQGGEKLFF
v_call: TRBV27; j_call: TRBJ2-3; cdr3_aa: CASKVIGGTDTQYF
v_call: TRBV9; j_call: TRBJ1-2; cdr3_aa: CASSPGTGYYGYTF
v_call: TRBV4-1; j_call: TRBJ2-3; cdr3_aa: CASSQDRASGTDTQYF
v_call: TRBV19; j_call: TRBJ2-1; cdr3_aa: CASGRGFSSYNEQFF
v_call: TRBV4-1; j_call: TRBJ2-3; cdr3_aa: CASSLTYIDRDRGRDTQYF
v_call: TRBV5-4; j_call: TRBJ2-5; cdr3_aa: CASSLYGTEPQETQYF
v_call: TRBV6-1; j_call: TRBJ2-1; cdr3_aa: CASSVTGTGLPNEQFF
v_call: TRBV11-3; j_call: TRBJ1-1; cdr3_aa: CASSPRRGGAGNTEAFF
v_call: TRBV27; j_call: TRBJ2-3; cdr3_aa: CASSLEAFTDTQYF
v_call: TRBV4-1; j_call: TRBJ1-3; cdr3_aa: CASSQGSAFGRNTIYF
v_call: TRBV4-1; j_call: TRBJ2-1; cdr3_aa: CASSPLRDLYNEQFF
v_call: TRBV4-1; j_call: TRBJ1-2; cdr3_aa: CASSQKAGVYGYTF
v_call: TRBV2; j_call: TRBJ2-5; cdr3_aa: CASSPDRGQETQYF
v_call: TRBV7-7; j_call: TRBJ2-1; cdr3_aa: CASSPGGGLNNEQFF
v_call: TRBV5-1; j_call: TRBJ2-1; cdr3_aa: CASSLGSGTYNEQFF
v_call: TRBV30; j_call: TRBJ2-5; cdr3_aa: CAWTGQETQYF
v_call: TRBV7-8; j_call: TRBJ2-1; cdr3_aa: CASSLLAGAGDEQFF
v_call: TRBV15; j_call: TRBJ1-1; cdr3_aa: CATSRGQGHTEAFF
v_call: TRBV10-2; j_call: TRBJ1-5; cdr3_aa: CASNDREGQPQHF
v_call: TRBV14; j_call: TRBJ2-3; cdr3_aa: CASSRLAGITDTQYF
v_call: TRBV7-7; j_call: TRBJ2-7; cdr3_aa: CASSLAENYEQYF
v_call: TRBV6-5; j_call: TRBJ1-1; cdr3_aa: CASSYKGVLNTEAFF
v_call: TRBV18; j_call: TRBJ1-1; cdr3_aa: CASSPGTGGGLVAFF
v_call: TRBV5-1; j_call: TRBJ1-1; cdr3_aa: CASSLAVRGGMNTEAFF
v_call: TRBV29-1; j_call: TRBJ2-1; cdr3_aa: CSGSLAGSYNEQFF
v_call: TRBV27; j_call: TRBJ1-1; cdr3_aa: CASSFQIQGAEAFF
v_call: TRBV9; j_call: TRBJ2-5; cdr3_aa: CASSVVPSGGQETQYF
v_call: TRBV13; j_call: TRBJ2-6; cdr3_aa: CASTGESSGANVLTF
v_call: TRBV28; j_call: TRBJ2-1; cdr3_aa: CASSINRDTRGTSGTSYNEQFF